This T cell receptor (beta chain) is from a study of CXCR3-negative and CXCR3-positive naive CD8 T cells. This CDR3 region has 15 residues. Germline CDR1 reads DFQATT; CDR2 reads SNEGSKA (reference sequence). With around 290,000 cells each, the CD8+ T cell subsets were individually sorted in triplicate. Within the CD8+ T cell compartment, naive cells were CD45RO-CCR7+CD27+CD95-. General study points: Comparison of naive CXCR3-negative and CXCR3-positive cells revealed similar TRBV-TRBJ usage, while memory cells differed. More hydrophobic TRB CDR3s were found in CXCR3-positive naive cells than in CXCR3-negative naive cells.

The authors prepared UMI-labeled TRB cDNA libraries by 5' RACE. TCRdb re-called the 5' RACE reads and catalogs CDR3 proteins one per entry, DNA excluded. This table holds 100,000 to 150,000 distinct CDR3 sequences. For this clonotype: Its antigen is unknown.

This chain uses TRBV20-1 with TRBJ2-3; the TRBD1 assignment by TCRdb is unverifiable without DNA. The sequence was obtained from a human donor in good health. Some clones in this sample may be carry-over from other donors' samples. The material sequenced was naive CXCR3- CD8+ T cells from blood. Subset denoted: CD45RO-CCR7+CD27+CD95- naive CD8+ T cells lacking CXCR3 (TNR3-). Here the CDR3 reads CSARDSGELADTQYF.